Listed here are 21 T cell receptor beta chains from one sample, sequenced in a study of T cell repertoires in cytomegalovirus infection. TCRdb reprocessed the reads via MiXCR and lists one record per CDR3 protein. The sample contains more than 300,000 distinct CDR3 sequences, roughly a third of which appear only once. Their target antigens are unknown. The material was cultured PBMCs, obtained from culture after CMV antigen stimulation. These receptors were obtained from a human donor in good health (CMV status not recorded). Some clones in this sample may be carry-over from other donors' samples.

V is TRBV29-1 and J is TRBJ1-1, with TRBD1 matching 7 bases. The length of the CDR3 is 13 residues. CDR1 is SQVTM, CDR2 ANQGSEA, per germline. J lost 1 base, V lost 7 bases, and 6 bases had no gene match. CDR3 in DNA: TGCAGCGCTTTTAGACAGGGGAACACTGAAGCTTTCTTT. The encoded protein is CSAFRQGNTEAFF. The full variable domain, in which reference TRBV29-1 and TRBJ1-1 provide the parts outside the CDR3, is SAVISQKPSRDICQRGTSLTIQCQVDSQVTMMFWYRQQPGQSLTLIATANQGSEATYESGFVIDKFPISRPNLTFSTLTVSNMSPEDSSIYLCSAFRQGNTEAFFGQGTRLTVV.

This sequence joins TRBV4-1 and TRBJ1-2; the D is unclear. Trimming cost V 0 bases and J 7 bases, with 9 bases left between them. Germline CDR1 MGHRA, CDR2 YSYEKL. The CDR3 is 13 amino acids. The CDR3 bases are TGCGCCAGCAGCCAAGATCACTGGGGTGGCTACACCTTC. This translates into CASSQDHWGGYTF.

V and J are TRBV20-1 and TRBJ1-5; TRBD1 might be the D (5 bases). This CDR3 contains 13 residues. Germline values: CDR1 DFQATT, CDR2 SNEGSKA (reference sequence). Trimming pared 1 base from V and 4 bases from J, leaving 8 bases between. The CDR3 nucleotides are TGCAGTGCTAGAGTGGACATGAATCAGCCCCAGCATTTT. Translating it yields CSARVDMNQPQHF.

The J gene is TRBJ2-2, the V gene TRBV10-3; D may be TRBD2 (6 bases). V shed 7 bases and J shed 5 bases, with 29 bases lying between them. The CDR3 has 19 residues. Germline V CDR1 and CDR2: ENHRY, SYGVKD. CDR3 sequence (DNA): TGTGCCATCACCTCATCCCTTACAAATGCAGGGAGGAGAACCGGGGAGCTGTTTTTT. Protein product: CAITSSLTNAGRRTGELFF.

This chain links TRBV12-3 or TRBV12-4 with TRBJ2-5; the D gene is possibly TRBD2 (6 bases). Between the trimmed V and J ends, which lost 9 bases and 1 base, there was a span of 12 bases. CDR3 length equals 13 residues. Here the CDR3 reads CASTPGVQETQYF. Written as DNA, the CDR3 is TGTGCCAGTACCCCGGGGGTCCAAGAGACCCAGTACTTC.

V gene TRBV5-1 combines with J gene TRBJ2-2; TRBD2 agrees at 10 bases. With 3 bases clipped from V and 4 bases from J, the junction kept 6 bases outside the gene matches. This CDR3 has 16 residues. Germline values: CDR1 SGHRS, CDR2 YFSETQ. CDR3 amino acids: CASSSSSGSPTGELFF. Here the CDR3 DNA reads TGCGCCAGCAGCTCCTCTAGCGGGAGCCCCACCGGGGAGCTGTTTTTT.

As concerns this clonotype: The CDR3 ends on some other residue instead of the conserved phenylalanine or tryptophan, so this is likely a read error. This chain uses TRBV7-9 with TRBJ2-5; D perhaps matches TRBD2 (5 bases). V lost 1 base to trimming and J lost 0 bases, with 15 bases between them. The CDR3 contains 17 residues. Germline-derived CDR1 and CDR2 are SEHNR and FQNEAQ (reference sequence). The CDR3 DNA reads TGTGCCAGCAGCTTAGACGGGCTAGCCGCGTACCAAGAGACCCAGTACTCC. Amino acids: CASSLDGLAAYQETQYS.

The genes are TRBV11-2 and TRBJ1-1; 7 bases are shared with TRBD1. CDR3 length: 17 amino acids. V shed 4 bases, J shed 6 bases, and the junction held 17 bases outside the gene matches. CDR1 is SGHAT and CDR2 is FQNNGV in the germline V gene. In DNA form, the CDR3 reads TGTGCCAGCAGCTCCCTAAGGGGGCGCGCAGAGTACCCTGAAGCTTTCTTT. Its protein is CASSSLRGRAEYPEAFF.

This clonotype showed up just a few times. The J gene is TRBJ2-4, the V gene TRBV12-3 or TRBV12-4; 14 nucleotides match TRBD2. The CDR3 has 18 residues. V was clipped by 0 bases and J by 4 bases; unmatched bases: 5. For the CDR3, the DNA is TGTGCCAGCAGTTTAGCGCTAAGACTAGCGGGAGGGAAAAACATTCAGTACTTC. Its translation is CASSLALRLAGGKNIQYF.

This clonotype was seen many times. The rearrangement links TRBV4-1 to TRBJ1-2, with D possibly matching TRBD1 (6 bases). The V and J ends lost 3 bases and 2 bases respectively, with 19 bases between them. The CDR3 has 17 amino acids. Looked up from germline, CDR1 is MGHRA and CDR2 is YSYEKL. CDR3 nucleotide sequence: TGCGCCAGCAGCCATCAGGGCAGGGGACCGTCCAACTATGGCTACACCTTC. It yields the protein CASSHQGRGPSNYGYTF.

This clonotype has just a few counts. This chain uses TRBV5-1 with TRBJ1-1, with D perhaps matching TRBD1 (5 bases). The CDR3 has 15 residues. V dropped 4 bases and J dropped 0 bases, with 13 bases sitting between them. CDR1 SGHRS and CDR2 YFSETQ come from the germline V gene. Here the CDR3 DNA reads TGCGCCAGCAGCGATGGTGGGGGACTGAACACTGAAGCTTTCTTT. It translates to CASSDGGGLNTEAFF. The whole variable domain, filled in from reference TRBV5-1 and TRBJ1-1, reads KAGVTQTPRYLIKTRGQQVTLSCSPISGHRSVSWYQQTPGQGLQFLFEYFSETQRNKGNFPGRFSGRQFSNSRSEMNVSTLELGDSALYLCASSDGGGLNTEAFFGQGTRLTVV.

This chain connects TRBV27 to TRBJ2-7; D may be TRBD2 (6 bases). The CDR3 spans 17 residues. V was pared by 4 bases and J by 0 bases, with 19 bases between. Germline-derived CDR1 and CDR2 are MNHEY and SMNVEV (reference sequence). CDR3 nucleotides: TGTGCCAGCAGTTATCCTCGGGTGGACTATAGCTCCTACGAGCAGTACGTC. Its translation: CASSYPRVDYSSYEQYV.

Written as DNA, the CDR3 is TGTGCCATCAGTGAGTCGACAGGGCCCCAGCCCCAGCATTTT. This translates into CAISESTGPQPQHF. The chain uses TRBV10-3 and TRBJ1-5; 7 nucleotides match TRBD1. Germline assignment: CDR1 ENHRY and CDR2 SYGVKD. The length of the CDR3 is 14 residues. V lost 0 bases and J lost 7; bases outside the gene matches: 3.

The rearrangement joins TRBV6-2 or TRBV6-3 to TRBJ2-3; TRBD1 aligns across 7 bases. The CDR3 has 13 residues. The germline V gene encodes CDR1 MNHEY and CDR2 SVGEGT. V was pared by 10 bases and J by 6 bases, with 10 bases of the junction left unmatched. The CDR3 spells CATEDRDVDTQYF. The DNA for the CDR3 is TGTGCCACCGAAGACAGGGATGTTGATACGCAGTATTTT.

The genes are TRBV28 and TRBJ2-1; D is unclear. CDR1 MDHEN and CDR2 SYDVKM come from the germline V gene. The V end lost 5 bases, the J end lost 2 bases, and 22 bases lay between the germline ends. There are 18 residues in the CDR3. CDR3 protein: CASSPLRSGTGPYNEQFF. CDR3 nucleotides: TGTGCCAGCAGTCCGCTGAGGTCGGGCACTGGCCCCTACAATGAGCAGTTCTTC. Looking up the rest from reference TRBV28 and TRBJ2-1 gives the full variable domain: DVKVTQSSRYLVKRTGEKVFLECVQDMDHENMFWYRQDPGLGLRLIYFSYDVKMKEKGDIPEGYSVSREKKERFSLILESASTNQTSMYLCASSPLRSGTGPYNEQFFGPGTRLTVL.

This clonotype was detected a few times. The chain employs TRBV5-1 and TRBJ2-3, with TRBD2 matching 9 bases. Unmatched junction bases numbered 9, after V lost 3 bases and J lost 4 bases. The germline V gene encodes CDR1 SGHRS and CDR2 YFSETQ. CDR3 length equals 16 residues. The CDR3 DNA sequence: TGCGCCAGCAGCTCGATAATTAGCGGGAGCGCAGATACGCAGTATTTT. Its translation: CASSSIISGSADTQYF.

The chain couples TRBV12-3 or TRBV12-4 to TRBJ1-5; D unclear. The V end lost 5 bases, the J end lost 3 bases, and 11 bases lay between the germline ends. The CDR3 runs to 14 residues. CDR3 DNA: TGTGCCAGCAGTCCACAGATTATCAATCAGCCCCAGCATTTT. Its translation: CASSPQIINQPQHF.

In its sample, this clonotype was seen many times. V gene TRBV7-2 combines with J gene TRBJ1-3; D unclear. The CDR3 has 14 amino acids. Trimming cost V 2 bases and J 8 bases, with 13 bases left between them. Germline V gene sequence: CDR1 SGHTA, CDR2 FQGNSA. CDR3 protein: CASSLRIFGDTIYF. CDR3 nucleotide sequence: TGTGCCAGCAGCTTACGGATATTCGGAGACACCATATATTTT.

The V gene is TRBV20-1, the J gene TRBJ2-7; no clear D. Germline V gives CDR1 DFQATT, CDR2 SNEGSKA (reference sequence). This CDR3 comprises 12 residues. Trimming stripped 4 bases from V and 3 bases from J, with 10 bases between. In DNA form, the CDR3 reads TGCAGTGCTAACGGCCAGCACTACGAGCAGTACTTC. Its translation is CSANGQHYEQYF.

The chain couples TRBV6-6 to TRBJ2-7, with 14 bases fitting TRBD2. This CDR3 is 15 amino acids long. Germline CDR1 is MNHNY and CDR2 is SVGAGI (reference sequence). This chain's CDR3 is CASSDSTSGRVEQYV. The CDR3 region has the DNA TGTGCCAGCAGTGACTCGACTAGCGGGAGGGTCGAGCAGTACGTC.

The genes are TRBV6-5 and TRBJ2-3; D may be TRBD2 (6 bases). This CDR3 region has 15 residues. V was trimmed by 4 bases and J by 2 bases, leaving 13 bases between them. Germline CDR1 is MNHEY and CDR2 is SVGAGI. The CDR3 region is CASSSAGYNTDTQYF. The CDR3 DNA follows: TGTGCCAGCAGTTCCGCGGGATACAACACAGATACGCAGTATTTT.